Sequencing of this TCR beta chain was carried out in a study of T cells after yellow fever vaccination (dated by TCRdb to between 2018 and 2020). For the study in its entirety: Libraries from fractions with low cell numbers were prepared with the SMART-Seq v4 Ultra Low Input RNA kit. To track T-cell clones before and after primary and booster YFV17D yellow fever vaccination, bulk TCR alpha and beta repertoires were sequenced longitudinally. Two healthy male donors, one aged 18 to 30 and one aged 30 to 40 years, made up the cohort. Blood was drawn at multiple timepoints before and after primary and secondary immunization, with bulk PBMC replicates and cell subsets isolated.

Trimmed from V: 7 bases; trimmed from J: 2 bases; junction bases lacking a gene match: 3. CDR1 and CDR2, looked up from the germline V gene, are KGHDR and SFDVKD. Counted from cysteine to phenylalanine, this CDR3 has 13 amino acids. Just CDR3 DNA is preserved here, 39 bases in frame from base 1. TCR cDNA was synthesized by 5'RACE template switching, which introduced a universal primer site and unique molecular identifiers. Priming of cDNA synthesis was performed from both the TCR alpha and TCR beta constant segments. Library amplification involved two PCR steps, and the second step added sample barcodes and sequencing adapters. Sequencing of libraries was performed on Illumina HiSeq 2500 (2x100 bp) or NovaSeq (2x150 bp). The study's processing was this. MIGEC was used to demultiplex reads and collapse the reads into UMI consensus sequences, and MiXCR was used for V(D)J alignment. Clonotypes responding to the vaccine were identified with edgeR on replicate PBMC samples, with the criteria of FDR below 0.01 and a log2 fold change above 5 up to day 15. Each bulk clonotype received a CD4 or CD8 identity based on whether the sequenced CD4 or CD8 repertoire contained that clonotype at higher abundance. The public reads were quality trimmed at Q25 with fastp and then assembled into clones with MiXCR by TCRdb, keeping productive beta chains. Identical CDR3 proteins give one entry, which carries the most common genes and DNA. TCRdb's processing, not the study's, gives the V and J calls here. Across this sample there are approximately 610,000 distinct CDR3 sequences, with 17% seen only once. The ten largest clones capture 17% of the sample.

Study-level results and caveats: A small fraction of clonotypes showed up in both the CD4 and CD8 compartments, probably as a result of convergent recombination. Computational filtering was required because FACS-sorted repertoires could contain abundant contaminating clonotypes from the bulk population. Only a couple of donors were included in the study, so the extent to which the findings can be generalized is limited. Most clones expanded after primary vaccination were re-detected after the booster (approximately 95% of CD4 and approximately 89% of CD8), suggesting broad memory maintenance. The secondary T-cell response was found to be weaker but faster than the primary response, with a peak reached on day 5 rather than on day 15.

This clonotype has just a few counts. It has no known antigen specificity. No much larger clone exists at a distance of one base, and base qualities are not known. What this sample's treatment or condition label stands for: live attenuated yellow fever vaccine strain. At each blood-draw timepoint, two biological replicates of bulk PBMCs were obtained. PBMCs were isolated from peripheral blood using a standard Ficoll-Paque protocol. TriZol was used to extract RNA from bulk PBMCs, from CD4 and CD8 fractions, and from dextramer-positive and dextramer-negative fractions. The chain is encoded by TRBV24-1 joined to TRBJ1-1, with 7 bases aligning to TRBD1. This clonotype originated in a man aged 18-30 years who received the YFV17D yellow fever vaccine. The specimen comprised PBMCs, sampled around 5 days after the first yellow fever vaccination. The encoded CDR3 is CATRGDRNTEAFF. The DNA sequence reads TGTGCCACCAGGGGGGACAGAAACACTGAAGCTTTCTTT.